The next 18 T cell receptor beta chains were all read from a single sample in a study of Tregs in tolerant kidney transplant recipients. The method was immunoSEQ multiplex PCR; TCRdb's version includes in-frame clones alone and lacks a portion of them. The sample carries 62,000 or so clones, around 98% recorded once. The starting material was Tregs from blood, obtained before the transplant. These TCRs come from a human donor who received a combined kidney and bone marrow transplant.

This CDR3 reads CASSLLSGGSGYTF. In DNA, the CDR3 is TGTGCCAGCAGCTTGCTCTCAGGGGGCTCTGGCTACACCTTC. The chain joins TRBV5-4 to TRBJ1-2, with 8 bases matching TRBD1. V lost 1 base and J lost 7; bases outside the gene matches: 6. There are 14 residues in the CDR3. The germline V gene has CDR1 SGHNT and CDR2 YYREEE (reference sequence).

CDR3 sequence: CASRPGTSGIFTDTQYF. As DNA, the CDR3 is TGTGCCAGCAGACCCGGGACTAGCGGGATTTTCACAGATACGCAGTATTTT. This chain connects TRBV7-3 to TRBJ2-3; 13 nucleotides line up with TRBD2. The CDR3 extends over 17 amino acids. The J segment lost 2 bases and the V segment lost 6 bases, leaving 8 bases of the junction unmatched. The V gene's germline CDR1 is SGHTA and CDR2 FQGTGA.

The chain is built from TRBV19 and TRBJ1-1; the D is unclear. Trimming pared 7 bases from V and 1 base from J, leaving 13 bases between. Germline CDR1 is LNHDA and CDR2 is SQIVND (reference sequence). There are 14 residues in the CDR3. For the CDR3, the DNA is TGTGCCAGTACTTCTCTAGGAGCGAACACTGAAGCTTTCTTT. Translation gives CASTSLGANTEAFF. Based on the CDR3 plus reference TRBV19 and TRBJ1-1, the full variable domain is DGGITQSPKYLFRKEGQNVTLSCEQNLNHDAMYWYRQDPGQGLRLIYYSQIVNDFQKGDIAEGYSVSREKKESFPLTVTSAQKNPTAFYLCASTSLGANTEAFFGQGTRLTVV.

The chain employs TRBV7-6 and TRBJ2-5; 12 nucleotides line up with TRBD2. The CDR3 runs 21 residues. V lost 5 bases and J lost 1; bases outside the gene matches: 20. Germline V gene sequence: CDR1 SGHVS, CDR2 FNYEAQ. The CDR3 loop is CASSRPPILAGGLSLQETQYF. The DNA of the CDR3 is TGTGCCAGCAGCCGACCCCCTATCCTAGCGGGAGGGCTGTCTCTCCAAGAGACCCAGTACTTC.

Here the CDR3 reads CSVAVRGYTF. The CDR3 nucleotides read TGCAGTGTGGCCGTGAGGGGCTACACCTTC. The chain recombines TRBV20-1 with TRBJ1-2; D gene uncertain. The V end lost 7 bases, the J end lost 8 bases, and 11 bases lay between the germline ends. The CDR3 length is 10 residues. Germline values: CDR1 DFQATT, CDR2 SNEGSKA (reference sequence).

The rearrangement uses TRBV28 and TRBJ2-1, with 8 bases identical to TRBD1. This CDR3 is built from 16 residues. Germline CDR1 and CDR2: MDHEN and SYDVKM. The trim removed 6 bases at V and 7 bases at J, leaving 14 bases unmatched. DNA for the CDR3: TGTGCCAGCAGCAACTCCTTCGGACAGGGCGTGAATGAGCAGTTCTTC. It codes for CASSNSFGQGVNEQFF.

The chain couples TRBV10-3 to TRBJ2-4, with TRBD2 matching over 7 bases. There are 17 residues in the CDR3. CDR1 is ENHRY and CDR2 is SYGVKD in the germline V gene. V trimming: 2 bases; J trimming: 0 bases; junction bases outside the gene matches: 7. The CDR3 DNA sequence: TGTGCCATCAGTGAGGTGGGACTACCTTTAGCCAAAAACATTCAGTACTTC. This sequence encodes CAISEVGLPLAKNIQYF.

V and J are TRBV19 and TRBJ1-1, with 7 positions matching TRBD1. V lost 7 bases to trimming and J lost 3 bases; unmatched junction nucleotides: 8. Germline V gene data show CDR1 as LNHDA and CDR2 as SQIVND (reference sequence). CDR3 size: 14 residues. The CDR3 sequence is CASTSTGWDTEAFF. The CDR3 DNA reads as TGTGCCAGTACCTCGACAGGGTGGGACACTGAAGCTTTCTTT. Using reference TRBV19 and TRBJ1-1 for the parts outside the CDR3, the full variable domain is DGGITQSPKYLFRKEGQNVTLSCEQNLNHDAMYWYRQDPGQGLRLIYYSQIVNDFQKGDIAEGYSVSREKKESFPLTVTSAQKNPTAFYLCASTSTGWDTEAFFGQGTRLTVV.

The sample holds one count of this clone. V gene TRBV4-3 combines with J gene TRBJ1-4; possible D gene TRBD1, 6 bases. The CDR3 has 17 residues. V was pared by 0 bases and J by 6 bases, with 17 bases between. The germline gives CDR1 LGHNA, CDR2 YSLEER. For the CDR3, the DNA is TGCGCCAGCAGCCAAGATAGGTCTAGCAGGGGTGATGAAAAACTGTTTTTT. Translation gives CASSQDRSSRGDEKLFF.

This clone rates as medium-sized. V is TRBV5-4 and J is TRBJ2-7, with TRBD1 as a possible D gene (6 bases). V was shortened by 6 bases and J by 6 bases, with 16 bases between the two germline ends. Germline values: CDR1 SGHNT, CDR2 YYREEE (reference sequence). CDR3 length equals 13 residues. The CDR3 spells CASKAGRGGEQYF. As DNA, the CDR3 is TGTGCCAGCAAGGCAGGCAGGGGTGGCGAGCAGTACTTC.

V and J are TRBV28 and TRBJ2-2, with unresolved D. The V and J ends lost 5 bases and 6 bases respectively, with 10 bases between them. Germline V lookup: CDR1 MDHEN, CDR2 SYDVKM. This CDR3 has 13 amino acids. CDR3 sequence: CASSPPGSGELFF. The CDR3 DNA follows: TGTGCCAGCAGTCCCCCCGGGTCCGGGGAGCTGTTTTTT.

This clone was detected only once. The CDR3 here is CASSPLPGAGANVLTF. The CDR3 region has the DNA TGTGCCAGCAGCCCTCTCCCAGGGGCTGGGGCCAACGTCCTGACTTTC. The V call is TRBV14, the J call TRBJ2-6; a weak D match, TRBD1 (6 bases). The V and J ends lost 4 bases and 2 bases respectively, with 12 bases between them. The CDR3 loop spans 16 amino acids. Germline loops: CDR1 SGHDN, CDR2 FVKESK.

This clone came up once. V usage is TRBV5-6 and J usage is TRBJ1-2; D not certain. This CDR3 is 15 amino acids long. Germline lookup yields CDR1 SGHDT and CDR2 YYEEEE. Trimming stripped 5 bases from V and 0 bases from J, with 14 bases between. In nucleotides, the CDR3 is TGTGCCAGCAGTGGGAGCCAGGTTCCTAACTATGGCTACACCTTC. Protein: CASSGSQVPNYGYTF.

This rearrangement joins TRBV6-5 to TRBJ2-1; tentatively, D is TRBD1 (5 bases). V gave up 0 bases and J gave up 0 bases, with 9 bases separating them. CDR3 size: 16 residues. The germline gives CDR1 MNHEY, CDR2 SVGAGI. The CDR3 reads CASSYSPRGSYNEQFF. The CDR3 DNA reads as TGTGCCAGCAGTTACTCGCCTAGGGGCTCCTACAATGAGCAGTTCTTC.

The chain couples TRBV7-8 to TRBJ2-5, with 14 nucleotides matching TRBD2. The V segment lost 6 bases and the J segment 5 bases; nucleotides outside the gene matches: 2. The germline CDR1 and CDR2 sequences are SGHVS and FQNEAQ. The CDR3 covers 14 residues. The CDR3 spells CASRRTSGGETQYF. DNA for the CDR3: TGTGCCAGCAGGCGGACTAGCGGGGGGGAGACCCAGTACTTC. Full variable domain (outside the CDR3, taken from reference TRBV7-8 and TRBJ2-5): GAGVSQSPRYKVAKRGQDVALRCDPISGHVSLFWYQQALGQGPEFLTYFQNEAQLDKSGLPSDRFFAERPEGSVSTLKIQRTQQEDSAVYLCASRRTSGGETQYFGPGTRLLVL.

CDR3 sequence reads: CASSPRDGTGLTTTNEKLFF. DNA for the CDR3: TGTGCCAGCTCACCACGCGATGGGACAGGGCTAACAACAACTAATGAAAAACTGTTTTTT. V gene TRBV18 combines with J gene TRBJ1-4; TRBD1 aligns across 9 bases. The germline V gene has CDR1 KGHSH and CDR2 LQKENI. The CDR3 is 20 residues long. With 1 base clipped from V and 0 bases from J, the junction kept 12 bases outside the gene matches.

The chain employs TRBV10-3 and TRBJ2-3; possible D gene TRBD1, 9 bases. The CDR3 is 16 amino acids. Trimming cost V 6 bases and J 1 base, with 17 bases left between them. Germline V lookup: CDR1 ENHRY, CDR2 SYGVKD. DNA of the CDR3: TGTGCCATCAGGGCGGGGGGACAGGGTCGCACAGATACGCAGTATTTT. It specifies CAIRAGGQGRTDTQYF.

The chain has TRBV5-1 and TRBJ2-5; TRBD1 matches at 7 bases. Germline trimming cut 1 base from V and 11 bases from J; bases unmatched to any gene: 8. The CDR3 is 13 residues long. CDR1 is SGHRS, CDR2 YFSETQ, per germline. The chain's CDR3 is CASSLRQGSEQYF. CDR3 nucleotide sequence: TGCGCCAGCAGCTTGCGACAGGGTAGTGAGCAGTACTTC.